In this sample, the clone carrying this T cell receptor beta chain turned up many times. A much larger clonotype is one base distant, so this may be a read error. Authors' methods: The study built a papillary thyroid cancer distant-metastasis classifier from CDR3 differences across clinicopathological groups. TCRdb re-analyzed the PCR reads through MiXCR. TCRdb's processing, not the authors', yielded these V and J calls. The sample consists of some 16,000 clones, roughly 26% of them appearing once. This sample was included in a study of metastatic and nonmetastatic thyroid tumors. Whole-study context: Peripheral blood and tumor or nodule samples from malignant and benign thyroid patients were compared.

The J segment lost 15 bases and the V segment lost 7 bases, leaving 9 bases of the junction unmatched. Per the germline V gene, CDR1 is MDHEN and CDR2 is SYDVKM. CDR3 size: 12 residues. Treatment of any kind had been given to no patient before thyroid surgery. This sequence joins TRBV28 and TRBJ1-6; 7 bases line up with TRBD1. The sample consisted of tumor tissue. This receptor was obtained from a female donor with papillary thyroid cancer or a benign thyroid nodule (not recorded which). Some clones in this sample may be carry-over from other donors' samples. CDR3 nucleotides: TGTGCCAGCACCGCCCCTAGGGGGCTCCTCCACTTT. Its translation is CASTAPRGLLHF.